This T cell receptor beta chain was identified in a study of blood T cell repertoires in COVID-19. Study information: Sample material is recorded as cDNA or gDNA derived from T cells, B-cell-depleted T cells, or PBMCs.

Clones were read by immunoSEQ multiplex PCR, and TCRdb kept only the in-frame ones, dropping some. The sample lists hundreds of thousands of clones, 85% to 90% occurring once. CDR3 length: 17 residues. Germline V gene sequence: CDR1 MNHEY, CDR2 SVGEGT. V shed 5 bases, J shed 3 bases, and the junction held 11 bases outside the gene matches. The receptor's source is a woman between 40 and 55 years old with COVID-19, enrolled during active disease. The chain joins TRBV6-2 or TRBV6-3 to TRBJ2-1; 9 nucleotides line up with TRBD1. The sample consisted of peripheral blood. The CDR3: CASSDAAGTGIYNEQFF. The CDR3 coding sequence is TGTGCCAGCAGTGACGCCGCCGGGACAGGGATCTACAATGAGCAGTTCTTC.